Below, one T cell receptor (beta chain) is given with its context. This clone came up a few times. Its antigen target is currently unknown. The record has no base qualities; no much larger clone is one base away. One collaborating source in Seattle enrolled patients while the patients were actively infected and followed the patients over time throughout the course of disease. The collaborating institutions used their own protocols to collect whole blood in K2EDTA tubes. For TCRbeta analysis, collaborators shipped samples in one of three forms: frozen whole blood, isolated PBMCs, or DNA extracted from either of those sample types. The data were taken from a study of blood T cell repertoires in COVID-19 (dated by TCRdb to 2020 to 2021). For the study in its entirety: Samples from collaborators originated in the United States, Italy and Spain and spanned both the acute and convalescent phases of COVID-19. The prospective study material was composed of cDNA or gDNA derived from T cells, B-cell-depleted T cells, or PBMCs. Deeply sampled blood TCRbeta repertoires from subjects exposed to, actively infected with, or recovered from COVID-19 were included in the dataset. The repertoires were released in a freely available public database intended as a resource for research on the immune response to SARS-CoV-2. The samples were drawn from two sources: the first 160 participants of the ongoing ImmuneRACE study, and some 1,300 subjects contributed by 6 global collaborators. The sample metadata nearly always contained a de-identified subject ID, COVID-19 status, age in years and sex. HLA class I and class II types, where available, came from metadata supplied by the sample provider rather than from assay-based typing. What the authors observed across the whole study: The amount of clinical and demographic metadata varied by source and participant and was provided uncurated.

From the germline V gene, CDR1 is SGHRS and CDR2 is YFSETQ. Measured from the cysteine to the phenylalanine, the CDR3 is 15 residues long. Of all the DNA, just the CDR3 is kept, 45 bases in frame from base 1. Relative to germline, V is missing 1 base and J is missing 0 bases, with 4 bases of the junction outside any gene match. The immunoSEQ Assay, a bias-controlled multiplex PCR, was used to amplify TCRbeta CDR3 regions from genomic DNA. Regarding the original processing steps: The number of nucleated cells in each sample was estimated from the amplification of reference gene primers within the assay. Sequence reads were collapsed and filtered to measure the absolute abundance of every unique TCRbeta CDR3 rearrangement. For each sample, productive Simpson clonality was calculated as the square root of Simpson's diversity index over productive rearrangements. The clones in this table, taken by TCRdb from immuneACCESS, are in-frame only. Not every clone is retained; where verified, under half of the shortfall comes from an unresolved V gene, and the cause of the rest is unknown. From that table come the V and J calls and clone size; the DNA was used to work out D and trimming. The sample yields about 180,000 clones; roughly 77% were counted once. Roughly 12% of the sample lies in the top ten.

This chain is built from TRBV5-1 and TRBJ2-7, and TRBD1 aligns with 7 junction nucleotides. The sample was peripheral blood. The sequence derives from an elderly woman with COVID-19, enrolled during active disease. The bases read TGCGCCAGCAGCTTGTGGGACAGTAGCTCCTACGAGCAGTACTTC. Translated, it reads CASSLWDSSSYEQYF.